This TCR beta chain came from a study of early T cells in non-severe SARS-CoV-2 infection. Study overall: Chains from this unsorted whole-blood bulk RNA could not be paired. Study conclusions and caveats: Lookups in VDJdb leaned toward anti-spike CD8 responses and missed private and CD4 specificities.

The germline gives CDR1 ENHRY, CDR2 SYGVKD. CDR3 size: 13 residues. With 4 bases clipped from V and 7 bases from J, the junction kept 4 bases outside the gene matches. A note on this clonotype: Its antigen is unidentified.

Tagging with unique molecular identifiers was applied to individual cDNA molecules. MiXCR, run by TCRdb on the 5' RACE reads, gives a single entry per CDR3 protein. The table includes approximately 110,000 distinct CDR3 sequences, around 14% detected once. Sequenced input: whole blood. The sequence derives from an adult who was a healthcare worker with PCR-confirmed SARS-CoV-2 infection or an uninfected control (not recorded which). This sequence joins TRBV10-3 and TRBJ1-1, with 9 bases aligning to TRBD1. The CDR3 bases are TGTGCCATCAGTGGACAGGGGGACGGTGAAGCTTTCTTT. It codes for CAISGQGDGEAFF.